The rows below give T cell receptor beta chains drawn from one sample of a study of breast tumors, draining lymph nodes, adjacent tissues. TCRdb itself ran the multiplex PCR reads through MiXCR, one entry per CDR3 protein. The table has under 250,000 distinct CDR3 sequences, about 34% seen once. The sample consisted of axillary lymph node tissue. These receptors were obtained from a female donor with breast cancer. Some clones in this sample may be carry-over from other donors' samples. Both conserved end residues are part of each CDR3. A D gene is named only where the DNA matches it firmly. Rows give clone size only sometimes, using once, few, many, or a class for an expanded clone.

size,V,J,D,CDR3,DNA
.,TRBV7-3,TRBJ2-5,.,CASSLGGRGQETQYF,TGTGCCAGCAGCTTAGGAGGAAGGGGCCAAGAGACCCAGTACTTC
many,TRBV7-9,TRBJ2-1,TRBD2,CASSPVAGGVNYNEQFF,TGTGCCAGCAGTCCCGTAGCGGGGGGCGTCAACTACAATGAGCAGTTCTTC
few,TRBV5-4,TRBJ2-3,.,CASSLRSGVGWTDTQYF,TGTGCCAGCAGCTTGAGATCGGGGGTCGGATGGACAGATACGCAGTATTTT
many,TRBV20-1,TRBJ2-7,TRBD2,CSANSASGLSYEQYF,TGCAGTGCTAACTCCGCTAGCGGGCTCTCCTACGAGCAGTACTTC
once,TRBV2,TRBJ2-7,.,CASLGTTESSYEQYF,TGTGCCAGCTTAGGAACAACGGAGAGCTCCTACGAGCAGTACTTC
.,TRBV20-1,TRBJ1-3,TRBD1,CSARPIGGPGNTIYF,TGCAGTGCTAGACCAATAGGGGGCCCTGGAAACACCATATATTTT
once,TRBV10-3,TRBJ1-1,.,CAIGESALNTEAFF,TGTGCCATCGGTGAGTCTGCACTCAACACTGAAGCTTTCTTT
many,TRBV10-3,TRBJ2-5,.,CAISERAGQGIETQYF,TGTGCCATCAGTGAGAGGGCGGGCCAGGGGATAGAGACCCAGTACTTC
.,TRBV7-2,TRBJ1-2,.,CASSCGVGVYGYTF,TGTGCCAGCAGCTGTGGGGTGGGGGTCTATGGCTACACCTTC
.,TRBV24-1,TRBJ1-5,TRBD1,CATNGTGNQPQHF,TGTGCCACCAACGGGACAGGGAATCAGCCCCAGCATTTT
.,TRBV9,TRBJ2-3,TRBD2,CASSVAGGPDTQSF,TGTGCCAGCAGCGTAGCGGGAGGTCCAGATACGCAGTCTTTT
once,TRBV13,TRBJ2-5,.,CTSSPDGVQTQYF,TGTACCAGCAGCCCAGACGGGGTGCAGACCCAGTACTTC
few,TRBV5-4,TRBJ1-1,.,CASSLGQASTEAFF,TGTGCCAGCAGCTTGGGGCAGGCTTCCACTGAAGCTTTCTTT
many,TRBV29-1,TRBJ2-3,.,CSVGQGARRDTRYF,.
.,TRBV20-1,TRBJ1-5,.,CSARDTGARTLRAVLRAGHF,.
few,TRBV11-3,TRBJ2-5,.,CASSLSYPPSQETQYF,TGTGCCAGCAGCTTATCCTACCCGCCGAGCCAAGAGACCCAGTACTTC
.,TRBV5-8,TRBJ1-4,TRBD1,CAGSLTTGGFVGKLFF,TGTGCCGGCAGCCTGACAACAGGGGGATTTGTAGGAAAACTGTTTTTT
few,TRBV20-1,TRBJ1-1,.,CSARRNRAGTEAFF,TGCAGTGCTAGACGAAACAGGGCCGGCACTGAAGCTTTCTTT
many,TRBV15,TRBJ2-2,.,CATLGQGVTGELFF,TGTGCCACCCTGGGGCAGGGTGTTACCGGGGAGCTGTTTTTT
.,TRBV7-9,TRBJ2-7,.,CASSSETSNEQYF,TGTGCCAGCAGTTCCGAGACTAGTAACGAGCAGTACTTC
.,TRBV9,TRBJ2-3,TRBD2,CASSARGLAGTDTQYF,TGTGCCAGCAGCGCGAGAGGACTAGCGGGTACAGATACGCAGTATTTT
many,TRBV5-5,TRBJ2-5,.,CASSPRGVPVETQYF,TGTGCCAGCAGCCCTCGGGGAGTCCCCGTGGAGACCCAGTACTTC
.,TRBV19,TRBJ1-1,.,CASSLLSGGTEAFF,TGTGCCAGTAGTTTGCTCTCGGGGGGCACTGAAGCTTTCTTT
.,TRBV6-5,TRBJ2-7,.,CASSHSGRDYEQYF,TGTGCCAGCAGTCACTCTGGGCGTGACTACGAGCAGTACTTC
many,TRBV7-9,TRBJ2-7,.,CASSSGGRGIYEQYF,TGTGCCAGCAGCTCTGGGGGGCGCGGGATCTACGAGCAGTACTTC
many,TRBV20-1,TRBJ2-7,TRBD2,CSASLAEVSSYEQYF,TGCAGTGCTAGTCTAGCGGAGGTCTCCTCCTACGAGCAGTACTTC
many,TRBV4-3,TRBJ1-6,TRBD1,CASSHGLDRPPEPLHF,TGCGCCAGCAGCCATGGGTTGGACAGGCCGCCTGAACCCCTCCACTTT
once,TRBV29-1,TRBJ2-7,TRBD1,CSARQGDEQYF,TGCAGCGCTCGACAGGGGGACGAGCAGTACTTC
few,TRBV25-1,TRBJ1-1,.,CASSELNVRRRGAFF,TGTGCCAGCAGTGAATTGAATGTGAGAAGACGAGGGGCTTTCTTT
many,TRBV5-6,TRBJ2-2,.,CASSLWLAANTGELFF,TGTGCCAGCAGCTTGTGGCTAGCAGCAAACACCGGGGAGCTGTTTTTT
.,TRBV7-3,TRBJ2-2,.,CASSFSPSGDTGELFF,TGTGCCAGCAGCTTCTCCCCTTCCGGTGACACCGGGGAGCTGTTTTTT
.,TRBV7-2,TRBJ2-7,TRBD2,CASSLVGREEYF,TGTGCCAGCAGCTTAGTTGGGAGGGAGGAGTACTTC
.,TRBV5-1,TRBJ1-4,.,CASSRSLLQGNEKLFF,TGCGCCAGCAGCCGGAGTTTGCTACAGGGAAATGAAAAACTGTTTTTT
many,TRBV12-3/TRBV12-4,TRBJ1-2,.,CASSKGSEYGYTF,TGTGCCAGCAGCAAGGGTTCCGAGTATGGCTACACCTTC
few,TRBV28,TRBJ1-5,.,CASSKTGIWNQPQHF,TGTGCCAGCAGTAAAACAGGTATCTGGAATCAGCCCCAGCATTTT
.,TRBV12-3/TRBV12-4,TRBJ2-3,TRBD2,CASSLQAGGVTDTQYF,TGTGCCAGCAGTTTACAGGCGGGAGGTGTGACAGATACGCAGTATTTT
many,TRBV6-6,TRBJ1-5,.,CASSYEGTYNQPQHF,TGTGCCAGCAGTTACGAGGGCACATACAATCAGCCCCAGCATTTT
.,TRBV12-3/TRBV12-4,TRBJ1-3,TRBD1,CASSEQGGTIYF,TGTGCCAGCAGCGAGCAGGGGGGCACCATATATTTT
.,TRBV20-1,TRBJ2-5,.,CSASNEGGKTGTQYF,TGCAGTGCTAGTAACGAGGGAGGAAAAACGGGGACCCAGTACTTC
.,TRBV11-3,TRBJ1-1,TRBD1,CASSPRQGTEAFF,TGTGCCAGCAGCCCACGACAGGGCACTGAAGCTTTCTTT
.,TRBV7-2,TRBJ2-5,TRBD2,CASSSTSPVETQYF,TGTGCCAGCAGCTCGACTAGCCCGGTAGAGACCCAGTACTTC
many,TRBV5-4,TRBJ2-7,.,CASSFRGPLISEQYF,TGTGCCAGCAGCTTCCGGGGCCCGCTGATTAGCGAGCAGTACTTC
many,TRBV6-6,TRBJ2-3,TRBD1,CASSYERGRQDTQYF,TGTGCCAGCAGTTATGAGAGGGGGCGCCAAGATACGCAGTATTTT
few,TRBV28,TRBJ2-1,.,CASSPRGEQFF,TGTGCCAGCAGCCCTAGGGGGGAGCAGTTCTTC
.,TRBV5-1,TRBJ1-2,TRBD1,CASSLGQGRRSYGYTF,TGTGCCAGCAGCTTGGGACAGGGCCGGCGGAGCTATGGCTACACCTTC
many,TRBV6-4,TRBJ2-2,.,CASSETSTGELFF,TGTGCCAGCAGTGAAACTAGCACCGGGGAGCTGTTTTTT
.,TRBV19,TRBJ1-5,.,CASSILSPRSSQPQHF,TGTGCCAGTAGTATTCTAAGTCCGAGGAGCAGTCAGCCCCAGCATTTT
many,TRBV6-6,TRBJ1-2,TRBD1,CASSPPGTGGIRDGYTF,TGTGCCAGCAGTCCACCCGGGACAGGGGGCATTCGGGATGGCTACACCTTC
few,TRBV15,TRBJ1-1,.,CATSSRGTNGNTEAFF,TGTGCCACCAGCAGTCGGGGGACCAATGGAAACACTGAAGCTTTCTTT
many,TRBV11-2,TRBJ2-2,.,CASSLDKVGITGELFF,TGTGCCAGCAGCTTAGATAAAGTCGGGATCACCGGGGAGCTGTTTTTT
many,TRBV6-6,TRBJ2-7,.,CASSHSSSSYEQYF,TGTGCCAGCAGTCACTCCAGCAGTTCCTACGAGCAGTACTTC
many,TRBV3-1,TRBJ1-5,.,CASSQDVAQPQHF,TGTGCCAGCAGCCAAGATGTAGCCCAGCCCCAGCATTTT
.,TRBV29-1,TRBJ1-2,TRBD1,CSVPGTGYGYTF,TGCAGCGTTCCCGGGACAGGATATGGCTACACCTTC
many,TRBV28,TRBJ2-4,TRBD2,CASRLAGKNIQYF,TGTGCCAGCAGACTAGCGGGCAAAAACATTCAGTACTTC
.,TRBV6-6,TRBJ2-5,TRBD2,CASSHGGLERSQETQYF,TGTGCCAGCAGTCACGGGGGACTAGAACGCAGCCAAGAGACCCAGTACTTC
many,TRBV5-1,TRBJ2-5,.,CASSFAELGDTQYF,TGCGCCAGCAGCTTCGCGGAGCTGGGTGACACCCAGTACTTC
many,TRBV6-5,TRBJ2-3,.,CASSHSRLKDTQYF,TGTGCCAGCAGTCACTCCCGACTAAAAGATACGCAGTATTTT
many,TRBV11-3,TRBJ2-1,TRBD2,CASSSGLAGDVEQFF,TGTGCCAGCAGCTCAGGACTAGCGGGAGACGTTGAGCAGTTCTTC
.,TRBV19,TRBJ2-4,.,CASSTQGFGIQYF,TGTGCCAGTAGTACCCAGGGGTTCGGCATTCAGTACTTC